The 2 T cell receptor beta chains below come from one sample, sequenced in a study of T cells in localized non-small cell lung cancer. The repertoire was sequenced with immunoSEQ multiplex PCR; TCRdb's copy has only in-frame clones and lacks some. The table includes around 41,000 clones, 88% detected once. Sequencing was performed on peripheral blood, taken before any cancer treatment. The receptors here all came from a female donor older than 55 with stage I squamous cell lung carcinoma.

This clone was detected once. The chain uses TRBV7-2 and TRBJ2-5; D call uncertain. CDR3 length: 12 residues. Germline CDR1 SGHTA, CDR2 FQGNSA. With 5 bases removed from V and 5 bases from J, the gap between germline ends came to 9 bases. CDR3 DNA: TGTGCCAGCAGCCGATACGGGGAGACCCAGTACTTC. Its protein product is CASSRYGETQYF. Filled out from reference TRBV7-2 and TRBJ2-5, the complete variable domain reads GAGVSQSPSNKVTEKGKDVELRCDPISGHTALYWYRQSLGQGLEFLIYFQGNSAPDKSGLPSDRFSAERTGGSVSTLTIQRTQQEDSAVYLCASSRYGETQYFGPGTRLLVL.

The chain is built from TRBV7-2 and TRBJ2-7, with D perhaps being TRBD1 or TRBD2 (5 bases each). Trimming stripped 6 bases from V and 7 bases from J, with 13 bases between. Looked up from germline, CDR1 is SGHTA and CDR2 is FQGNSA. CDR3 length: 12 amino acids. The CDR3 loop reads CASSMGTGEQYF. The CDR3 region has the DNA TGTGCCAGCAGTATGGGGACGGGGGAGCAGTACTTC.